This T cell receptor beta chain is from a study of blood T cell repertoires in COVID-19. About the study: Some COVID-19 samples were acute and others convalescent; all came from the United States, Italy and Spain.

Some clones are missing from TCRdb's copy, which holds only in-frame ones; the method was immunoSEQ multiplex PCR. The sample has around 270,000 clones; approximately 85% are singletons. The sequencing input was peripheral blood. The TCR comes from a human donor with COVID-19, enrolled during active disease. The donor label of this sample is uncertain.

Written as DNA, the CDR3 is TGTGCCAGCAGCGTAGCTCTCCAGGGGGCCTCGAACTATGGCTACACCTTC. The encoded protein is CASSVALQGASNYGYTF. The V call is TRBV9, the J call TRBJ1-2; 8 nucleotides line up with TRBD1. The CDR3 length is 17 residues. Germline V gene data show CDR1 as SGDLS and CDR2 as YYNGEE. V gave up 0 bases and J gave up 2 bases; unmatched junction bases: 9.